This T cell receptor beta chain was obtained from a study of OX40 agonist ivuxolimab in advanced cancers. Overall study context: Those enrolled were 80% to 85% male, with a mean age of around 60 years and ages from roughly 20 to 90. Study-wide findings and caveats: Among the least clonally expanded were partial responders at 0.1-3.0 mg/kg. Relative to CD4+, CD8+ T cells held more expanded clones on average.

A single count supports this clone. Its antigen is undetermined. Method: immunoSEQ multiplex PCR; TCRdb's copy keeps in-frame clones and lacks some. The sample includes roughly 130,000 clones, 93% seen only once; the top ten take 0.15% to 0.19%. Germline CDR1 and CDR2: ENHRY and SYGVKD. The CDR3 has 16 amino acids. V lost 3 bases to trimming and J lost 2 bases; unmatched junction nucleotides: 7. The specimen was CD4+ or CD8+ T cells sorted from blood, collected in a trial of the OX40 agonist ivuxolimab. The chain recombines TRBV10-3 with TRBJ2-5; 9 bases agree with TRBD1. The sequence derives from an adult with an advanced solid tumor such as melanoma, head and neck, liver or kidney cancer. Here the CDR3 DNA reads TGTGCCATCAGTGATATTTCGGGACAGGGACAAGAGACCCAGTACTTC. It encodes CAISDISGQGQETQYF.